The 13 T cell receptor beta chains reported below all come from one sample, sequenced in a study of beta chain features in type 1 diabetes. General study results and limits: Moderate yet significant TCRB CDR3 shortening was seen in Type 1 diabetes patients in all four CD4+ subsets.

Sequencing targeted expressed TCRB transcripts, as all isolated RNA had been reverse transcribed. Libraries were prepared by immunoSEQ multiplex PCR; TCRdb keeps only in-frame clonotypes and omits some of them. The profile shows under 300,000 clones, 15% to 20% of them singletons. These TCRs are of unknown antigen specificity. The sequenced sample consisted of naive CD4+ T cells from blood. Every receptor here comes from a man younger than 45 with type 1 diabetes.

The table lists this clone with a few counts. The V and J genes are TRBV7-9 and TRBJ2-1; D is possibly TRBD2 (5 bases). Trimming left V 4 bases short and J 11 bases short, with 12 bases between. This CDR3 has 12 amino acids. Germline-derived CDR1 and CDR2 are SEHNR and FQNEAQ (reference sequence). In nucleotides, the CDR3 is TGTGCCAGCAGCTGGGAGCGGCGACAGCAGTTCTTC. This gives the protein CASSWERRQQFF.

The rearrangement joins TRBV21-1 to TRBJ2-7; the table calls TRBD1, which could not be checked here. TRBV21-1 is classified as a pseudogene. The CDR3 sequence is 12 residues long. The CDR3 region is CASSLTGGEQYF. The CDR3 nucleotides are TGTGCCAGCAGCTTAACAGGGGGAGAGCAGTACTTC.

The V and J genes are TRBV30 and TRBJ1-6, with D hard to call. The CDR3 runs to 12 residues. Germline V lookup: CDR1 GTSNPN, CDR2 SVGIG (reference sequence). V lost 8 bases, J lost 7 bases, and 12 bases lay in between. CDR3 sequence: CAGNRPNSPLHF. The CDR3 DNA follows: TGTGCCGGGAACCGACCCAATTCACCCCTCCACTTT.

Of note for this clone: Distinct nucleotide sequences in the sample also encode this CDR3. The chain links TRBV7-9 to TRBJ2-2; unclear D gene. V lost 3 bases and J 1 base, leaving 0 bases between the germline ends. Germline CDR1 reads SEHNR; CDR2 reads FQNEAQ (reference sequence). This CDR3 spans 12 amino acids. The CDR3 loop is CASSLNTGELFF. CDR3 nucleotide sequence: TGTGCCAGCAGCTTGAACACCGGGGAGCTGTTTTTT.

The CDR3 region is CSAGRGSHEQYF. The CDR3 DNA reads as TGCAGCGCCGGCAGGGGTTCCCACGAGCAGTACTTC. The rearrangement links TRBV29-1 to TRBJ2-7, with TRBD1 as a possible D gene (6 bases). This CDR3 contains 12 residues. Trimming took off 7 bases at V and 5 bases at J, with 15 bases between the two ends. Germline V gene data show CDR1 as SQVTM and CDR2 as ANQGSEA.

The V gene is TRBV5-1, the J gene TRBJ2-1; the D is unclear. CDR1 SGHRS and CDR2 YFSETQ come from the germline V gene. This CDR3 region has 12 residues. With 0 bases removed from V and 7 bases from J, the gap between germline ends came to 5 bases. The CDR3 reads CASSLGLNEQFF. The DNA for the CDR3 is TGCGCCAGCAGCTTGGGCTTGAATGAGCAGTTCTTC.

V usage is TRBV7-9 and J usage is TRBJ2-3, with TRBD2 matching 8 bases. The germline V gene has CDR1 SEHNR and CDR2 FQNEAQ (reference sequence). This CDR3 spans 16 amino acids. With V trimmed by 6 bases and J by 2 bases, 10 bases remained unmatched. The CDR3 bases are TGTGCCAGCAGGACAGGTACTAGCGGATACACAGATACGCAGTATTTT. It yields the protein CASRTGTSGYTDTQYF.

This clone has just a few counts. The chain links TRBV28 to TRBJ2-7, with unresolved D. The CDR3 consists of 14 residues. Germline loops: CDR1 MDHEN, CDR2 SYDVKM. Trimming shortened V by 5 bases and J by 6 bases, and 17 bases separated the two germline ends. The chain's CDR3 is CASSPPGELGEQYF. The CDR3 DNA reads as TGTGCCAGCAGTCCTCCGGGTGAGCTGGGCGAGCAGTACTTC.

This chain links TRBV4-1 with TRBJ2-7; D might be TRBD1 (6 bases). This CDR3 spans 14 amino acids. With 0 bases removed from V and 3 bases from J, the gap between germline ends came to 9 bases. The germline CDR1 and CDR2 sequences are MGHRA and YSYEKL. The CDR3 is CASSQDNRDYEQYF. CDR3 nucleotides: TGCGCCAGCAGCCAAGATAACAGGGACTACGAGCAGTACTTC.

The chain links TRBV28 to TRBJ2-1; D call uncertain. The CDR3 loop spans 11 amino acids. Trimming removed 6 bases from V and 9 bases from J, with 9 bases in between. Germline V gene lookup returns CDR1 MDHEN and CDR2 SYDVKM. The CDR3 loop reads CASSVESEQFF. The CDR3 nucleotides read TGTGCCAGCAGCGTGGAGAGTGAGCAGTTCTTC.

The chain is built from TRBV7-9 and TRBJ1-2; TRBD1 agrees at 10 bases. V was clipped by 2 bases and J by 3 bases; unmatched bases: 3. The germline gives CDR1 SEHNR, CDR2 FQNEAQ (reference sequence). The CDR3 length is 15 residues. The CDR3 is CASSLHGQGDYGYTF. CDR3 nucleotide sequence: TGTGCCAGCAGCTTACACGGACAGGGGGACTATGGCTACACCTTC.

The chain combines TRBV28 with TRBJ2-1, with D possibly matching TRBD1 (6 bases). Germline V gives CDR1 MDHEN, CDR2 SYDVKM. The germline V and J ends were trimmed by 6 bases and 11 bases, with 14 bases remaining between them. The CDR3 length is 12 residues. CDR3 coding DNA: TGTGCCAGCAGCACAGGGTCCCTCAAGCAGTTCTTC. Residues: CASSTGSLKQFF.

Notes on this clone: Other DNA sequences from this sample encode an identical CDR3 as well. The rearrangement uses TRBV29-1 and TRBJ2-7, with D maybe TRBD1 (5 bases). The germline gives CDR1 SQVTM, CDR2 ANQGSEA. CDR3 length equals 14 residues. Trimming shortened V by 3 bases and J by 1 base, and 13 bases separated the two germline ends. CDR3 sequence: CSVESRQGSYEQYF. The DNA of the CDR3 is TGCAGCGTTGAGTCCAGGCAGGGATCCTACGAGCAGTACTTC.